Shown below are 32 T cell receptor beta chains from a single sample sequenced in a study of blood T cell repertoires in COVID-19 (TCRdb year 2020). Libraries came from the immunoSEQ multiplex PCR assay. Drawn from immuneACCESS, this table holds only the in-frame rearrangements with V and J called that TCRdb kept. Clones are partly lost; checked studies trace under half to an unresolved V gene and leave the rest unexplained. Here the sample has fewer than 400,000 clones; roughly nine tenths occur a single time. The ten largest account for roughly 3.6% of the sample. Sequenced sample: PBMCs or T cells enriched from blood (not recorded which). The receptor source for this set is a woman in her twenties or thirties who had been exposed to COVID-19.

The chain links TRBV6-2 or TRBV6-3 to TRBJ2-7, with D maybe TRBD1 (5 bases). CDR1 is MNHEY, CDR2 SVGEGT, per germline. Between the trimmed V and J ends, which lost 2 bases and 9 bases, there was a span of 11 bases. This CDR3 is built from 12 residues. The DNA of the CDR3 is TGTGCCAGCAGTTACGGACACCCCGGGCAGTACTTC. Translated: CASSYGHPGQYF.

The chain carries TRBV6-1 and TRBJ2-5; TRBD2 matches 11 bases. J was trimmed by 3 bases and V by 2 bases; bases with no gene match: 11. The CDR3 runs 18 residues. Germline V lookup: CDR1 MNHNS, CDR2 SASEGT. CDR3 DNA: TGTGCCAGCAGTGAAATCCTAGCGGGGGGACTTGCAAAAGAGACCCAGTACTTC. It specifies CASSEILAGGLAKETQYF.

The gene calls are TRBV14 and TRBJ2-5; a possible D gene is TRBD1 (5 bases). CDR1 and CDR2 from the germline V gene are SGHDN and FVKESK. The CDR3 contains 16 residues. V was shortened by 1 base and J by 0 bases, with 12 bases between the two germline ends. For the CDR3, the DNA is TGTGCCAGCAGCCAAGGACAGAGTCCGTACCAAGAGACCCAGTACTTC. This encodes CASSQGQSPYQETQYF.

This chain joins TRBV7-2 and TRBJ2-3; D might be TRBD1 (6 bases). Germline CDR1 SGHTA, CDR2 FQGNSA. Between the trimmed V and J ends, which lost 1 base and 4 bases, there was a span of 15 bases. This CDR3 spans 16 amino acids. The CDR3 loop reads CASSLGVGDTSDTQYF. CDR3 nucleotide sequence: TGTGCCAGCAGCTTAGGTGTTGGGGACACATCAGATACGCAGTATTTT.

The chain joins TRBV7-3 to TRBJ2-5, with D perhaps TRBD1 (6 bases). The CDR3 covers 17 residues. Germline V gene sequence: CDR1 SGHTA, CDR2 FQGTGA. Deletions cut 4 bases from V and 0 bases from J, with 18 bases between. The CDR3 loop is CASSSDRRAFNQETQYF. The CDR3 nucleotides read TGTGCCAGCAGCTCCGACAGGCGCGCCTTTAACCAAGAGACCCAGTACTTC.

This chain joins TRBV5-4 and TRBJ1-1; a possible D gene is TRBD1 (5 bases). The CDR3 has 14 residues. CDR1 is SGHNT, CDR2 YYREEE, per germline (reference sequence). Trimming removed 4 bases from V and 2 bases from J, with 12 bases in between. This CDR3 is CASSPDSTNTEAFF. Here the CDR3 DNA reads TGTGCCAGCAGCCCTGACAGCACCAACACTGAAGCTTTCTTT.

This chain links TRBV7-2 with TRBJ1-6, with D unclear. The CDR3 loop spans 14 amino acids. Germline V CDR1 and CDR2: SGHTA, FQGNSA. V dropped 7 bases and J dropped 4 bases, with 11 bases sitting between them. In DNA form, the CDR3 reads TGTGCCAGCACCTCTCGGGGTTATAATTCACCCCTCCACTTT. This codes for CASTSRGYNSPLHF.

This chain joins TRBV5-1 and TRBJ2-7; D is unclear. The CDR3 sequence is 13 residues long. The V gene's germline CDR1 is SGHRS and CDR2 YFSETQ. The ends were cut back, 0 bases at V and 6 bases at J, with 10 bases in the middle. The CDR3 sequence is CASSLGRAAEQYF. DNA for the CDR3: TGCGCCAGCAGCTTGGGTCGCGCCGCCGAGCAGTACTTC. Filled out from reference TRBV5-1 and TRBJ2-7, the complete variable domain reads KAGVTQTPRYLIKTRGQQVTLSCSPISGHRSVSWYQQTPGQGLQFLFEYFSETQRNKGNFPGRFSGRQFSNSRSEMNVSTLELGDSALYLCASSLGRAAEQYFGPGTRLTVT.

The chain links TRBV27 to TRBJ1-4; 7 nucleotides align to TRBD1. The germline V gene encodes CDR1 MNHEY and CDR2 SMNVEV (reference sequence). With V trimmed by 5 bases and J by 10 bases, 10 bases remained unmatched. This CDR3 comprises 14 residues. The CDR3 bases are TGTGCCAGCAGTCTTGGGACAGATCCCGGAAAACTGTTTTTT. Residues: CASSLGTDPGKLFF. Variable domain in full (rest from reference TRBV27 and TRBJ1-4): EAQVTQNPRYLITVTGKKLTVTCSQNMNHEYMSWYRQDPGLGLRQIYYSMNVEVTDKGDVPEGYKVSRKEKRNFPLILESPSPNQTSLYFCASSLGTDPGKLFFGSGTQLSVL.

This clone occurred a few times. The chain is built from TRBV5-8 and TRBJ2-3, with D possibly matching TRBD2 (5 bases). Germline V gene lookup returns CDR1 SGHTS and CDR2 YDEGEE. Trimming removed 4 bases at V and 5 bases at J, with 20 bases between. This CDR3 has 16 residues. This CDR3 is CASSPPLGLARDTQYF. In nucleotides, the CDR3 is TGTGCCAGCAGCCCACCCTTAGGCCTAGCACGAGATACGCAGTATTTT.

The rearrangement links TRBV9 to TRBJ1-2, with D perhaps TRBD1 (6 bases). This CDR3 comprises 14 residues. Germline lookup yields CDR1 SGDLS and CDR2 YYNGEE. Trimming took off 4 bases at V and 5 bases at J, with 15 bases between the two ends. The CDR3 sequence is CASSSITGSYGYTF. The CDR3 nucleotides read TGTGCCAGCAGCTCCATTACAGGGTCATATGGCTACACCTTC.

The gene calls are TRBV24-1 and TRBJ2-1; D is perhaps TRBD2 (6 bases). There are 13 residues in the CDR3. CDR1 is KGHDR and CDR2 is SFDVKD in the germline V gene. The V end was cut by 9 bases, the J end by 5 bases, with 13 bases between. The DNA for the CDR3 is TGTGCCACCGGGGGACTCAGAAACAATGAGCAGTTCTTC. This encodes CATGGLRNNEQFF.

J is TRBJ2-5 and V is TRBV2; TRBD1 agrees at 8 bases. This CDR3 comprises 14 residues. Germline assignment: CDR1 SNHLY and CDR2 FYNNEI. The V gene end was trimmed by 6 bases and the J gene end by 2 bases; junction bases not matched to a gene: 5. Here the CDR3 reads CASRGQVGQETQYF. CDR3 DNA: TGTGCCAGCAGGGGACAGGTTGGGCAAGAGACCCAGTACTTC.

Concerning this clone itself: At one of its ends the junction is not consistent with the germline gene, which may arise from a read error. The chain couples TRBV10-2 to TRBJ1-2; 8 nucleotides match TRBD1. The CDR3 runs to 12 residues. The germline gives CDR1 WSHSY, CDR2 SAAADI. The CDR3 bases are TGCGCCAGCAGTGACCCGGGACAGGTTTCCAGCTTC. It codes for CASSDPGQVSSF.

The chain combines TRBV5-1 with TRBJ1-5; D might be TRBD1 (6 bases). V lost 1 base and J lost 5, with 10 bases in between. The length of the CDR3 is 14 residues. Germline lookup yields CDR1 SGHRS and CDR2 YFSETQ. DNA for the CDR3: TGCGCCAGCAGCTTGCAGGGGACGGATCAGCCCCAGCATTTT. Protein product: CASSLQGTDQPQHF.

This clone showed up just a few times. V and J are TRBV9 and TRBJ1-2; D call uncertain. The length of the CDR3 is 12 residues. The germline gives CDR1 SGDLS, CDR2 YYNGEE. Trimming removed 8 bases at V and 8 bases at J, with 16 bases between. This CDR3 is CASREPSRGYTF. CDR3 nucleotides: TGTGCCAGTCGGGAGCCATCAAGGGGCTACACCTTC.

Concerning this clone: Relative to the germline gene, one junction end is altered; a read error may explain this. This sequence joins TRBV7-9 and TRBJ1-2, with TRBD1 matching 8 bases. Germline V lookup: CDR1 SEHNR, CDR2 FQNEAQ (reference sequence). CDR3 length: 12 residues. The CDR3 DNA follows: TGTGCCAGCAGCTTAGGGGAGACAGGGGTCCACTTC. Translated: CASSLGETGVHF.

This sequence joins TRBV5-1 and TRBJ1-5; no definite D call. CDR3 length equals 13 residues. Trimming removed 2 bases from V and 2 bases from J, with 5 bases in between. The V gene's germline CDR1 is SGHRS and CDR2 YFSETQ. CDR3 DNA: TGCGCCAGCAGCTTTAATGGCAATCAGCCCCAGCATTTT. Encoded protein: CASSFNGNQPQHF. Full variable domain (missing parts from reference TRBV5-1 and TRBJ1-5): KAGVTQTPRYLIKTRGQQVTLSCSPISGHRSVSWYQQTPGQGLQFLFEYFSETQRNKGNFPGRFSGRQFSNSRSEMNVSTLELGDSALYLCASSFNGNQPQHFGDGTRLSIL.

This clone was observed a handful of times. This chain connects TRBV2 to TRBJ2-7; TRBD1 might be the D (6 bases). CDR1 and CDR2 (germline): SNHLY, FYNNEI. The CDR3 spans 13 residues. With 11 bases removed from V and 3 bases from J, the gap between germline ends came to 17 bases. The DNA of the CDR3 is TGTGCCTGTACAGGGCTATTGTACTACGAGCAGTACTTC. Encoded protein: CACTGLLYYEQYF.

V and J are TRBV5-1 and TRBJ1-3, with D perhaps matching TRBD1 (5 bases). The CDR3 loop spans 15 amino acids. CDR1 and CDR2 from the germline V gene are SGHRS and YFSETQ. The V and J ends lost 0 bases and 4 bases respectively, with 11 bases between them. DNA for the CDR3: TGCGCCAGCAGCTTGGACGGCCAGGGAGGAAACACCATATATTTT. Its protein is CASSLDGQGGNTIYF.

The CDR3 coding sequence is TGTGCCAGCAGCGAGGCGGGCCCCTCGCGAGCTTTCTTT. As protein: CASSEAGPSRAFF. The chain recombines TRBV2 with TRBJ1-1, with D unresolved. The CDR3 loop spans 13 amino acids. Germline CDR1 is SNHLY and CDR2 is FYNNEI. Trimming took 6 bases from V and 10 from J, leaving 18 bases between them.

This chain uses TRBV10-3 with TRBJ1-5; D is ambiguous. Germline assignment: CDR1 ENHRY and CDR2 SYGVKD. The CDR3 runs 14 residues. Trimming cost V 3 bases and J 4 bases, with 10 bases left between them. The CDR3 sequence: CAISEDGQNQPQHF. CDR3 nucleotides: TGTGCCATCAGTGAAGATGGGCAGAATCAGCCCCAGCATTTT.

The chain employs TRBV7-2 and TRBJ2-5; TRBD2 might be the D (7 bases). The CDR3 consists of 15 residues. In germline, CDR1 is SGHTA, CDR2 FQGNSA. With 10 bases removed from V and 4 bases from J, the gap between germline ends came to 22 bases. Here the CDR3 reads CATRGGISLGETQYF. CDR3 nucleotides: TGTGCCACCAGGGGAGGGATCTCCCTAGGAGAGACCCAGTACTTC.

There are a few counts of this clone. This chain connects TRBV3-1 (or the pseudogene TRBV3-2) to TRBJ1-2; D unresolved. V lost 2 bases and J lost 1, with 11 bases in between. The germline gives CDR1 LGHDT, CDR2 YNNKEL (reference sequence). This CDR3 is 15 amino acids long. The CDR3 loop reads CASSQSVLLNYGYTF. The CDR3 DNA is TGTGCCAGCAGCCAATCCGTACTTCTTAACTATGGCTACACCTTC.

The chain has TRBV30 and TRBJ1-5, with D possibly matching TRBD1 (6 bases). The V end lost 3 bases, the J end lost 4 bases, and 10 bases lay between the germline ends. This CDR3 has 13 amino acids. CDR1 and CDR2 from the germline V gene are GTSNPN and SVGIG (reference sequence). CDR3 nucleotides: TGTGCCTGGAGCGGACAGACTAATCAGCCCCAGCATTTT. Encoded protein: CAWSGQTNQPQHF.

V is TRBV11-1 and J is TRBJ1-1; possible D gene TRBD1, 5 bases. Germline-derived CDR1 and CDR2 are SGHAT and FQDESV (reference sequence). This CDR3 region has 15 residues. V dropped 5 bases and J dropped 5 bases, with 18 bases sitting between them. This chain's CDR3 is CASSPSTGGGTEAFF. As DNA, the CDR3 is TGTGCCAGCAGCCCCTCTACCGGGGGGGGGACTGAAGCTTTCTTT.

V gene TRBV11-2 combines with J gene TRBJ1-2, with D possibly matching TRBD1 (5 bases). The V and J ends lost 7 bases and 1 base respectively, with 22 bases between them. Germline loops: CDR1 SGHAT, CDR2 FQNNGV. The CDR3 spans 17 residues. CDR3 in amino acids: CASKPLSVGRVNYGYTF. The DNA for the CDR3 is TGTGCCAGCAAGCCCCTTAGTGTGGGGCGAGTTAACTATGGCTACACCTTC.

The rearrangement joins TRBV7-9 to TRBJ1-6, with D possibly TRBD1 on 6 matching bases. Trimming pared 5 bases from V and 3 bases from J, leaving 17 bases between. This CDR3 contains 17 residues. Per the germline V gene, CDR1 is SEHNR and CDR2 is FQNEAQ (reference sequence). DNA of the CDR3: TGTGCCAGCAGCCTGACAGGCGCCACCTTCTATAATTCACCCCTCCACTTT. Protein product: CASSLTGATFYNSPLHF.

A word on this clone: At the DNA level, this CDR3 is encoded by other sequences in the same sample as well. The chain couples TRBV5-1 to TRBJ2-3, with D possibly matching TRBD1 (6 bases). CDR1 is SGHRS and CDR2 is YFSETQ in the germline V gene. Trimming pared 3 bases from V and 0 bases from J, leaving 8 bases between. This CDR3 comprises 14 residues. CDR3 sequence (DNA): TGCGCCAGCAGCTCCAGGGGAAGCACAGATACGCAGTATTTT. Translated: CASSSRGSTDTQYF.

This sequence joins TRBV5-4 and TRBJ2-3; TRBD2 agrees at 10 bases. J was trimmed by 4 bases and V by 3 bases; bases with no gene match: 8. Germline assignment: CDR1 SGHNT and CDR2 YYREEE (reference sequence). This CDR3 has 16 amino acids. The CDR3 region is CASSSQRGGRADTQYF. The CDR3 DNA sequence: TGTGCCAGCAGCTCCCAGCGGGGGGGCAGGGCAGATACGCAGTATTTT. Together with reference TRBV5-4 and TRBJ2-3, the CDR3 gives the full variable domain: ETGVTQSPTHLIKTRGQQVTLRCSSQSGHNTVSWYQQALGQGPQFIFQYYREEENGRGNFPPRFSGLQFPNYSSELNVNALELDDSALYLCASSSQRGGRADTQYFGPGTRLTVL.

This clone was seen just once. CDR3 nucleotides: TGTGCCAGCAGTGCTTATGAAAAACTGTTTTTT. The encoded protein is CASSAYEKLFF. V usage is TRBV25-1 and J usage is TRBJ1-4, with D uncertain. CDR3 size: 11 residues. The ends were cut back, 4 bases at V and 6 bases at J, with 3 bases in the middle. Germline-derived CDR1 and CDR2 are MGHDK and SYGVNS.

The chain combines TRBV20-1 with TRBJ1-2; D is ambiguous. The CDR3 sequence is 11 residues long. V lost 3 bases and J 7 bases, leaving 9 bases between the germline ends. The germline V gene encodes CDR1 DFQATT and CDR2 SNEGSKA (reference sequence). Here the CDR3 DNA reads TGCAGTGCTAGTGCGGGGAGTGGCTACACCTTC. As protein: CSASAGSGYTF.